The 21 T cell receptor beta chains presented below share a single source sample, sequenced in a study of cytomegalovirus exposure and HLA in healthy donors. The repertoire was sequenced with immunoSEQ multiplex PCR; TCRdb's copy has only in-frame clones and lacks some. The sample includes about 130,000 clones, approximately 95% of them seen just once. Material for sequencing was PBMCs. These receptors were obtained from a man aged 18 to 30 in good health and CMV-seronegative.

The V gene is TRBV2, the J gene TRBJ2-2; D not resolved. CDR1 is SNHLY, CDR2 FYNNEI, per germline. The V and J ends lost 2 bases and 4 bases respectively, with 8 bases between them. The CDR3 covers 14 residues. The CDR3 here is CASSELYLTGELFF. In DNA form, the CDR3 reads TGTGCCAGCAGTGAACTCTACCTCACCGGGGAGCTGTTTTTT.

The chain has TRBV6-1 and TRBJ1-2; D is perhaps TRBD1 (6 bases). Trimming removed 3 bases from V and 3 bases from J, with 11 bases in between. Germline V gene lookup returns CDR1 MNHNS and CDR2 SASEGT. The CDR3 contains 14 residues. The CDR3 DNA reads TGTGCCAGCAGTGAGGGGGCCGGGTACTATGGCTACACCTTC. Its translation: CASSEGAGYYGYTF.

The rearrangement links TRBV27 to TRBJ1-4; D is unclear. The germline V gene encodes CDR1 MNHEY and CDR2 SMNVEV (reference sequence). V lost 8 bases and J 5 bases, leaving 15 bases between the germline ends. The CDR3 has 14 residues. CDR3 sequence: CASGKNVLNEKLFF. In DNA, the CDR3 is TGTGCCAGCGGCAAGAACGTCCTCAATGAAAAACTGTTTTTT.

This chain's CDR3 is CASSSQTGGEQYF. CDR3 DNA: TGTGCCAGCAGTTCCCAAACAGGGGGCGAGCAGTACTTC. The chain carries TRBV27 and TRBJ2-7; 8 positions match TRBD1. CDR3 length equals 13 residues. The V gene end was trimmed by 4 bases and the J gene end by 6 bases; junction bases not matched to a gene: 5. Germline assignment: CDR1 MNHEY and CDR2 SMNVEV (reference sequence).

J is TRBJ1-5 and V is TRBV5-6; D may be TRBD1 (5 bases). The V and J ends lost 3 bases and 8 bases respectively, with 9 bases between them. Germline V gene lookup returns CDR1 SGHDT and CDR2 YYEEEE. The CDR3 consists of 12 residues. The CDR3 is CASSSSREPQHF. The CDR3 nucleotides are TGTGCCAGCAGCTCATCCAGGGAGCCCCAGCATTTT.

V is TRBV28 and J is TRBJ2-7; D possibly corresponds to TRBD1 (6 bases). The CDR3 sequence is 14 residues long. V lost 10 bases and J lost 10, with 26 bases in between. Germline V gives CDR1 MDHEN, CDR2 SYDVKM. Here the CDR3 reads CAITTGTPSYAQYF. For the CDR3, the DNA is TGTGCCATCACAACCGGGACACCCTCCTACGCACAGTACTTC. Combining the CDR3 with reference TRBV28 and TRBJ2-7 gives the whole variable domain DVKVTQSSRYLVKRTGEKVFLECVQDMDHENMFWYRQDPGLGLRLIYFSYDVKMKEKGDIPEGYSVSREKKERFSLILESASTNQTSMYLCAITTGTPSYAQYFGPGTRLTVT.

This sequence joins TRBV28 and TRBJ2-7, with 12 bases matching TRBD1. The CDR3 runs to 15 residues. V dropped 5 bases and J dropped 5; count of bases not matched to a gene: 7. CDR1 is MDHEN, CDR2 SYDVKM, per germline. CDR3 DNA: TGTGCCAGCAGTACGGGAGGGACAGGGGGCCACGAGCAGTACTTC. Its translation is CASSTGGTGGHEQYF.

This chain joins TRBV6-4 and TRBJ2-3; 7 bases agree with TRBD2. This CDR3 is 14 amino acids long. In germline, CDR1 is MRHNA, CDR2 SNTAGT. Losses at the gene ends were 6 bases for V and 2 bases for J; bases not matched to a gene: 5. CDR3 DNA sequence: TGTGCCAGCAGCCTAGCGGCCACCACAGATACGCAGTATTTT. It encodes CASSLAATTDTQYF.

The rearrangement links TRBV4-1 to TRBJ1-1; 8 positions match TRBD1. CDR1 is MGHRA and CDR2 is YSYEKL in the germline V gene. The CDR3 loop spans 14 amino acids. With 4 bases clipped from V and 6 bases from J, the junction kept 7 bases outside the gene matches. CDR3 bases: TGCGCCAGCAGCCTAGGACAGGGTCACGCTGAAGCTTTCTTT. Translated: CASSLGQGHAEAFF.

The V call is TRBV5-4, the J call TRBJ1-4, with D possibly TRBD1 on 5 matching bases. Deletions cut 5 bases from V and 6 bases from J, with 14 bases between. Germline-derived CDR1 and CDR2 are SGHNT and YYREEE (reference sequence). The CDR3 is 14 residues long. The CDR3 region has the DNA TGTGCCAGCAGTCCGGGACTCGGGGATGAAAAACTGTTTTTT. Protein product: CASSPGLGDEKLFF.

This chain joins TRBV19 and TRBJ2-1; the match to TRBD2 covers 9 bases. V shed 4 bases, J shed 6 bases, and the junction held 7 bases outside the gene matches. The CDR3 is made up of 15 amino acids. The germline gives CDR1 LNHDA, CDR2 SQIVND (reference sequence). The DNA for the CDR3 is TGTGCCAGTAGTACCGGACTAGCGTTGATCAATGAGCAGTTCTTC. It yields the protein CASSTGLALINEQFF.

The rearrangement uses TRBV4-3 and TRBJ1-5; 7 bases agree with TRBD1. The germline V gene has CDR1 LGHNA and CDR2 YSLEER. The length of the CDR3 is 14 residues. V lost 1 base and J lost 4; bases outside the gene matches: 1. The CDR3 reads CASSQGTGNQPQHF. The CDR3 DNA is TGCGCCAGCAGCCAAGGGACAGGAAATCAGCCCCAGCATTTT.

The J gene is TRBJ2-1, the V gene TRBV7-2; a possible D gene is TRBD2 (6 bases). V was pared by 1 base and J by 2 bases, with 6 bases between. The CDR3 sequence is 14 residues long. Germline V lookup: CDR1 SGHTA, CDR2 FQGNSA. This CDR3 reads CASSLGRAYNEQFF. DNA of the CDR3: TGTGCCAGCAGCTTAGGGAGGGCCTACAATGAGCAGTTCTTC.

The gene calls are TRBV4-2 and TRBJ2-2, with a tentative D call TRBD1 (6 bases). Trimming left V 4 bases short and J 3 bases short, with 24 bases between. Germline CDR1 LGHNA, CDR2 YNFKEQ. This CDR3 is built from 19 residues. CDR3 nucleotides: TGTGCCAGCAGCCCAGACAATGAGGCTTACTCAGGGGACACCGGGGAGCTGTTTTTT. Protein sequence: CASSPDNEAYSGDTGELFF.

V usage is TRBV7-2 and J usage is TRBJ2-1; 7 positions agree with TRBD1. Germline V CDR1 and CDR2: SGHTA, FQGNSA. V shed 5 bases and J 4 bases; nucleotides not matched to a gene: 11. This CDR3 has 16 amino acids. CDR3 sequence reads: CASSHLTGLTYNEQFF. CDR3 DNA: TGTGCCAGCAGCCACTTGACAGGGCTGACATACAATGAGCAGTTCTTC.

Concerning this clone itself: Other DNA sequences in the same sample also yield this CDR3. The chain combines TRBV9 with TRBJ2-3, with a tentative D call TRBD2 (5 bases). The CDR3 sequence is 14 residues long. Per germline, CDR1 SGDLS and CDR2 YYNGEE. V was clipped by 0 bases and J by 0 bases, with 5 bases between them. The CDR3 region has the DNA TGTGCCAGCAGCGTAGCGGGAAGCACAGATACGCAGTATTTT. Its translation: CASSVAGSTDTQYF.

The chain recombines TRBV19 with TRBJ2-1; TRBD1 matches 7 bases. This CDR3 has 14 residues. Germline V gene lookup returns CDR1 LNHDA and CDR2 SQIVND (reference sequence). V shed 3 bases and J 7 bases; nucleotides not matched to a gene: 6. Written as DNA, the CDR3 is TGTGCCAGTAGTATCGGGACAGTGGGAAATGAGCAGTTCTTC. Its translation is CASSIGTVGNEQFF.

The chain joins TRBV19 to TRBJ2-6; 7 nucleotides line up with TRBD2. Germline trimming cut 4 bases from V and 2 bases from J; bases unmatched to any gene: 14. This CDR3 is 19 amino acids long. The germline CDR1 and CDR2 sequences are LNHDA and SQIVND (reference sequence). CDR3 sequence: CASSTGGALGSTGANVLTF. The CDR3 DNA follows: TGTGCCAGTAGTACGGGGGGAGCTTTGGGGAGCACTGGGGCCAACGTCCTGACTTTC.

The V call is TRBV19, the J call TRBJ2-3; D might be TRBD1 (6 bases). V lost 4 bases and J lost 4, with 9 bases in between. CDR1 is LNHDA and CDR2 is SQIVND in the germline V gene (reference sequence). CDR3 size: 13 residues. CDR3 amino acids: CASSTAGADTQYF. The CDR3 DNA follows: TGTGCCAGTAGTACCGCAGGGGCAGATACGCAGTATTTT.

The chain employs TRBV19 and TRBJ1-1; 7 bases are shared with TRBD1. Trimming at V came to 7 bases and at J to 4 bases, leaving 3 bases not matched to a gene. This CDR3 region has 12 residues. CDR1 is LNHDA and CDR2 is SQIVND in the germline V gene (reference sequence). The DNA for the CDR3 is TGTGCCAGTACGACAGGGCCCACTGAAGCTTTCTTT. Translating it yields CASTTGPTEAFF.

Only a few counts were recorded for this clone. The CDR3 reads CASSLSTTGELFF. The CDR3 nucleotides read TGTGCCAGCAGCTTGTCCACTACCGGGGAGCTGTTTTTT. V usage is TRBV7-3 and J usage is TRBJ2-2; D ambiguous. Germline V CDR1 and CDR2: SGHTA, FQGTGA. The CDR3 extends over 13 amino acids. V lost 3 bases and J lost 5, with 7 bases in between.